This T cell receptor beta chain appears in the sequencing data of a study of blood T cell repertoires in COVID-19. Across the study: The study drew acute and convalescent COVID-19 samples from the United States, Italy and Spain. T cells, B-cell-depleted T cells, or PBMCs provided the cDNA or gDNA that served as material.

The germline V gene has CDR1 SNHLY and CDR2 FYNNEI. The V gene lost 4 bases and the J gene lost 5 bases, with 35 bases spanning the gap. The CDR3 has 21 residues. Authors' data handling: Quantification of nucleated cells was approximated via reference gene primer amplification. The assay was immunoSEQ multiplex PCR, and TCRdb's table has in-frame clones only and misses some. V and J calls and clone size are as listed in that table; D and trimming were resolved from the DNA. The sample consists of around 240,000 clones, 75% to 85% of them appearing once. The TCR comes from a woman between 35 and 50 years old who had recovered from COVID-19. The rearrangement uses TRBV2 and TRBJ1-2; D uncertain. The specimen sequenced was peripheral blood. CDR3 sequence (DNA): TGTGCCAGCAGTGGGCGTATTGGCCGGGGTTCGTTTCACCCACAAAGATATGGCTACACCTTC. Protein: CASSGRIGRGSFHPQRYGYTF.